What follows describes a single TCR beta chain. Its antigen remains unidentified. V was shortened by 3 bases and J by 1 base, with 6 bases between the two germline ends. The length of the CDR3 is 13 residues. Germline V gene data show CDR1 as KGHSH and CDR2 as LQKENI. This sample was included in a study of regulatory T cells in long-lasting Graves disease. Study observations and caveats: With a small sample size, accuracy may have been reduced. TRBV28, TRBJ1-2 and TRBJ2-5 were segments that persistent disease favored. Persistent patients shared more public clonotypes (under 3,000) than newly diagnosed patients (about 940). TCR diversity was lower in persistent Graves' patients (versus newly diagnosed ones).

The time point is: newly diagnosed GD, antithyroid drugs for less than 3 months. After RNA was extracted from PBMCs, the TCR library was made from it. iRepertoire HTBI primers and Arm-PCR of CDR3 regions built TCR beta libraries. MiXCR, run by TCRdb on the multiplex PCR reads, gives a single entry per CDR3 protein. The sample includes a few hundred thousand distinct CDR3 sequences, 20% to 25% of them seen just once. The V call is TRBV18, the J call TRBJ1-1; D uncertain. The receptor was derived from a female donor with Graves disease. This sample comprised peripheral blood mononuclear cells (PBMCs), obtained at new diagnosis, from a patient treated with antithyroid drugs. DNA of the CDR3: TGTGCCAGCTCACCCACAAAGAACACTGAAGCTTTCTTT. This codes for CASSPTKNTEAFF. Using reference TRBV18 and TRBJ1-1 for the parts outside the CDR3, the full variable domain is NAGVMQNPRHLVRRRGQEARLRCSPMKGHSHVYWYRQLPEEGLKFMVYLQKENIIDESGMPKERFSAEFPKEGPSILRIQQVVRGDSAAYFCASSPTKNTEAFFGQGTRLTVV.